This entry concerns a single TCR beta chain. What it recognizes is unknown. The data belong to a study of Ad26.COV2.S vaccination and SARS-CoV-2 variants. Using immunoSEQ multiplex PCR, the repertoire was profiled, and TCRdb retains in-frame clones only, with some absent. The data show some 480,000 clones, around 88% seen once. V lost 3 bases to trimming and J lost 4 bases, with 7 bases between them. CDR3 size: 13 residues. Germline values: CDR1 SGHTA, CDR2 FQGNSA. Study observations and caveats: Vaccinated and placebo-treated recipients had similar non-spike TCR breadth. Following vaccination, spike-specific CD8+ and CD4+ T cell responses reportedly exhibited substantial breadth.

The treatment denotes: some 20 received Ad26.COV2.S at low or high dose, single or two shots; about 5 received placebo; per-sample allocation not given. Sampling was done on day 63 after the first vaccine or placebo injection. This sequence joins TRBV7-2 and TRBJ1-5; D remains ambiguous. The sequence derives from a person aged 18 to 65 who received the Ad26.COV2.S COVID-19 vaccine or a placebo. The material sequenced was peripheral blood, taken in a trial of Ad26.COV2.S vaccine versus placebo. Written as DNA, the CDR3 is TGTGCCAGCAGCTTGCCCGGGAATCAGCCCCAGCATTTT. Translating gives CASSLPGNQPQHF.